Sequencing of this T cell receptor beta chain was carried out in a study of regulatory T cells in long-lasting Graves disease. Whole-study results and caveats: Newly diagnosed Graves' patients had higher TCR diversity than persistent ones.

V lost 4 bases and J lost 2; bases outside the gene matches: 3. The CDR3 extends over 15 amino acids. Germline CDR1 reads SGHRS; CDR2 reads YFSETQ. In building TCR beta libraries, iRepertoire HTBI primers were used together with Arm-PCR of CDR3 regions. MiXCR was run by TCRdb on the multiplex PCR reads, yielding one entry per CDR3 protein. The sample lists 440,000 or so distinct CDR3 sequences, about a sixth occurring once. This clonotype has at least ten counts. Its cognate antigen is unknown. Sample time point: newly diagnosed GD, antithyroid drugs for less than 3 months. PBMC-derived RNA was used for the TCR library. These sequences were also reported in another study, on T cells in Graves' hyperthyroidism and ophthalmopathy. From that report: The HTBI primer set was used in a first-round RT-PCR of the TCR CDR3.

Sequences were derived from peripheral blood mononuclear cells (PBMCs), sampled at new diagnosis, from a patient treated with antithyroid drugs. This sequence originates from a woman aged 30 to 39 with Graves disease. The chain uses TRBV5-1 and TRBJ2-1, with 10 bases that match TRBD2. CDR3 in DNA: TGCGCCAGCAGCGTTCTAGCGGGAGCCTACAATGAGCAGTTCTTC. This codes for CASSVLAGAYNEQFF.